This T cell receptor beta chain originates from a study of control samples from healthy donors and cancer patients. CDR3 length equals 15 residues. Only in-frame clones appear in the TCRdb table, and some are missing; sequencing was by immunoSEQ multiplex PCR. The sample consists of tens of thousands of clones, 90% to 97% of them appearing once. The source is a woman aged 18 to 35 in good health. The chain employs TRBV21-1 and TRBJ1-2; TRBD1 was called by the table and not checked on the DNA. TRBV21-1 is flagged as a pseudogene. The sample was blood. The CDR3 sequence is CASSKGVRGYYGYTF. The CDR3 nucleotides are TGTGCCAGCAGCAAAGGTGTCAGGGGATACTATGGCTACACCTTC.